One sample yielded the 27 T cell receptor beta chains listed below, sequenced in a study of blood T cell repertoires in COVID-19. TCRdb keeps only in-frame clones here, not all; method: immunoSEQ multiplex PCR. This table has some 150,000 clones, 75% to 80% appearing once. Sequenced: PBMCs or T cells enriched from blood (not recorded which). These receptors were obtained from a woman in her fifties or sixties who had recovered from COVID-19.

The chain joins TRBV4-2 to TRBJ2-7, with 10 bases identical to TRBD2. Trimming cost V 2 bases and J 5 bases; bases outside gene matches: 12. Germline lookup yields CDR1 LGHNA and CDR2 YNFKEQ. The CDR3 consists of 17 residues. CDR3 sequence reads: CASSQSADSGGMNEQYF. Written as DNA, the CDR3 is TGTGCCAGCAGCCAAAGCGCGGATAGCGGGGGGATGAACGAGCAGTACTTC.

The CDR3 loop is CASRLGQGRFQPQHF. CDR3 nucleotide sequence: TGTGCCAGCAGGCTTGGACAGGGGAGATTCCAGCCCCAGCATTTT. V is TRBV7-2 and J is TRBJ1-5; 9 nucleotides agree with TRBD1. The CDR3 loop spans 15 amino acids. CDR1 is SGHTA and CDR2 is FQGNSA in the germline V gene. Trimming cost V 6 bases and J 7 bases; bases outside gene matches: 10.

The chain has TRBV29-1 and TRBJ2-7, with D possibly TRBD2 on 6 matching bases. The CDR3 is 16 amino acids. The ends were cut back, 4 bases at V and 1 base at J, with 20 bases in the middle. CDR1 is SQVTM, CDR2 ANQGSEA, per germline. The CDR3 DNA reads as TGCAGCGTTGGTTCCCTCCGCGGGACCAGATCCTACGAGCAGTACTTC. Amino acid sequence: CSVGSLRGTRSYEQYF.

CDR3 sequence: CASSQVSTANTGELFF. The CDR3 DNA reads TGCGCCAGCAGCCAAGTTTCCACAGCCAACACCGGGGAGCTGTTTTTT. This sequence joins TRBV4-1 and TRBJ2-2; no clear D gene. The V and J ends lost 1 base and 2 bases respectively, with 11 bases between them. Germline V lookup: CDR1 MGHRA, CDR2 YSYEKL. The CDR3 is 16 amino acids.

The chain is built from TRBV27 and TRBJ1-2; 9 bases align to TRBD1. The CDR3 covers 16 residues. CDR1 and CDR2 from the germline V gene are MNHEY and SMNVEV (reference sequence). The V and J ends lost 8 bases and 5 bases, in that order; junction bases with no gene match: 15. This CDR3 is CASSPVPQGAFYGYTF. CDR3 nucleotide sequence: TGTGCCAGCTCGCCCGTTCCACAGGGGGCGTTTTATGGCTACACCTTC.

The DNA of the CDR3 is TGTGCCAGCAGCTTCCAGGGACTAGCGGGTTCCGAGCAGTACTTC. Translation gives CASSFQGLAGSEQYF. This chain joins TRBV11-2 and TRBJ2-7; 12 bases agree with TRBD2. The V and J ends lost 3 bases and 6 bases, in that order; junction bases with no gene match: 6. The CDR3 length is 15 residues. Germline CDR1 is SGHAT and CDR2 is FQNNGV. The variable domain in full, completed from reference TRBV11-2 and TRBJ2-7, reads EAGVAQSPRYKIIEKRQSVAFWCNPISGHATLYWYQQILGQGPKLLIQFQNNGVVDDSQLPKDRFSAERLKGVDSTLKIQPAKLEDSAVYLCASSFQGLAGSEQYFGPGTRLTVT.

This chain uses TRBV5-5 with TRBJ2-2, with 8 bases matching TRBD2. Germline lookup yields CDR1 SGHKS and CDR2 YYEKEE (reference sequence). Trimming took 6 bases from V and 4 from J; bases not matched to a gene: 11. The CDR3 covers 16 residues. The CDR3 loop reads CASTLDVAGRTGELFF. The CDR3 DNA reads TGTGCCAGCACCTTAGACGTAGCGGGGCGCACCGGGGAGCTGTTTTTT.

The V gene is TRBV24-1, the J gene TRBJ2-5; 13 bases match TRBD2. The germline CDR1 and CDR2 sequences are KGHDR and SFDVKD. The CDR3 sequence is 19 residues long. With V trimmed by 3 bases and J by 2 bases, 11 bases remained unmatched. The CDR3 here is CATSDTGTSGNTKQETQYF. CDR3 nucleotides: TGTGCCACCAGTGATACCGGGACTAGCGGGAATACAAAACAAGAGACCCAGTACTTC.

This rearrangement joins TRBV7-8 to TRBJ1-4; 11 positions match TRBD1. CDR3 length: 18 residues. The V gene end was trimmed by 5 bases and the J gene end by 4 bases; junction bases not matched to a gene: 12. Germline CDR1 SGHVS, CDR2 FQNEAQ. The CDR3 DNA sequence: TGTGCCAGCAGCAAACTCCGGGACAGGGGGAGGGTTAATGAAAAACTGTTTTTT. This sequence encodes CASSKLRDRGRVNEKLFF.

The chain is built from TRBV9 and TRBJ1-1; TRBD1 is a possible D gene (5 bases). V lost 3 bases and J lost 0, with 15 bases in between. The CDR3 is 16 residues long. Looked up from germline, CDR1 is SGDLS and CDR2 is YYNGEE. The CDR3: CASSAGTGVMNTEAFF. The CDR3 DNA reads as TGTGCCAGCAGCGCCGGGACGGGGGTGATGAACACTGAAGCTTTCTTT. The full variable domain, with the rest looked up from reference TRBV9 and TRBJ1-1, is DSGVTQTPKHLITATGQRVTLRCSPRSGDLSVYWYQQSLDQGLQFLIQYYNGEERAKGNILERFSAQQFPDLHSELNLSSLELGDSALYFCASSAGTGVMNTEAFFGQGTRLTVV.

This clone was detected once. The chain uses TRBV25-1 and TRBJ1-1; a weak D match, TRBD1 (5 bases). V lost 3 bases to trimming and J lost 2 bases, with 10 bases between them. Germline V CDR1 and CDR2: MGHDK, SYGVNS. The CDR3 contains 14 residues. CDR3 coding DNA: TGTGCCAGCAGTGATCAGGGTCCCAACACTGAAGCTTTCTTT. Its protein product is CASSDQGPNTEAFF.

This chain links TRBV5-1 with TRBJ1-4; 8 nucleotides line up with TRBD1. Germline CDR1 and CDR2: SGHRS and YFSETQ. The CDR3 is 16 amino acids. J lost 2 bases, V lost 4 bases, and 7 bases had no gene match. The chain's CDR3 is CASSRTGSRTNEKLFF. The CDR3 nucleotides read TGCGCCAGCAGCCGGACAGGGTCTAGGACTAATGAAAAACTGTTTTTT.

V gene TRBV5-1 combines with J gene TRBJ2-1; a possible D gene is TRBD2 (6 bases). This CDR3 contains 16 residues. Trimming removed 0 bases at V and 3 bases at J, with 13 bases between. Germline V gene sequence: CDR1 SGHRS, CDR2 YFSETQ. The CDR3 region is CASSLATSRYYNEQFF. DNA of the CDR3: TGCGCCAGCAGCTTGGCCACTAGCCGTTACTACAATGAGCAGTTCTTC.

The J gene is TRBJ2-3, the V gene TRBV6-5, with 8 bases identical to TRBD1. The V gene's germline CDR1 is MNHEY and CDR2 SVGAGI. The V segment lost 6 bases and the J segment 2 bases; nucleotides outside the gene matches: 4. This CDR3 comprises 14 residues. Here the CDR3 reads CASRNRGATDTQYF. The CDR3 DNA reads TGTGCCAGCAGGAACAGGGGGGCCACAGATACGCAGTATTTT.

The chain links TRBV9 to TRBJ2-7; TRBD2 might be the D (5 bases). Trimming stripped 4 bases from V and 0 bases from J, with 11 bases between. Looked up from germline, CDR1 is SGDLS and CDR2 is YYNGEE. The CDR3 is 14 residues long. CDR3 bases: TGTGCCAGCAGCACCGGCGGGTCCTCCTACGAGCAGTACTTC. The encoded protein is CASSTGGSSYEQYF.

The V gene is TRBV11-2, the J gene TRBJ2-1, with 8 bases that match TRBD2. The length of the CDR3 is 13 residues. CDR1 and CDR2 from the germline V gene are SGHAT and FQNNGV. V trimming: 5 bases; J trimming: 6 bases; junction bases outside the gene matches: 3. CDR3 nucleotide sequence: TGTGCCAGCAGCCTTGGGACTAGCAATGAGCAGTTCTTC. Protein product: CASSLGTSNEQFF.

The chain uses TRBV20-1 and TRBJ2-7; 9 bases line up with TRBD2. The CDR3 consists of 15 residues. The germline CDR1 and CDR2 sequences are DFQATT and SNEGSKA (reference sequence). The trim removed 3 bases at V and 0 bases at J, leaving 6 bases unmatched. The chain's CDR3 is CSASRLADPSYEQYF. For the CDR3, the DNA is TGCAGTGCTAGTAGACTAGCGGATCCCTCCTACGAGCAGTACTTC.

The chain employs TRBV4-1 and TRBJ1-5, with D possibly TRBD1 on 5 matching bases. Between the trimmed V and J ends, which lost 1 base and 7 bases, there was a span of 14 bases. Germline V gives CDR1 MGHRA, CDR2 YSYEKL. The CDR3 consists of 15 residues. In nucleotides, the CDR3 is TGCGCCAGCAGCCAAGGGCGGGCAGGGAGGCAGCCCCAGCATTTT. It yields the protein CASSQGRAGRQPQHF.

The V call is TRBV29-1, the J call TRBJ2-2, with 9 positions matching TRBD2. V was pared by 4 bases and J by 2 bases, with 2 bases of the junction left unmatched. The CDR3 covers 14 residues. The germline V gene has CDR1 SQVTM and CDR2 ANQGSEA. DNA for the CDR3: TGCAGCGTTGGACTAGCGGTCAACACCGGGGAGCTGTTTTTT. Its translation: CSVGLAVNTGELFF.

This chain joins TRBV5-5 and TRBJ2-1; D is perhaps TRBD1 (5 bases). The CDR3 has 14 residues. Germline V gene lookup returns CDR1 SGHKS and CDR2 YYEKEE (reference sequence). V was shortened by 3 bases and J by 8 bases, with 15 bases between the two germline ends. CDR3 DNA sequence: TGTGCCAGCAGCTCCGGATGGGGCCCCGATGAGCAGTTCTTC. Translation: CASSSGWGPDEQFF. Full variable domain (remainder filled in from reference TRBV5-5 and TRBJ2-1): DAGVTQSPTHLIKTRGQQVTLRCSPISGHKSVSWYQQVLGQGPQFIFQYYEKEERGRGNFPDRFSARQFPNYSSELNVNALLLGDSALYLCASSSGWGPDEQFFGPGTRLTVL.

The genes are TRBV5-1 and TRBJ2-3; 9 bases fit TRBD2. The CDR3 contains 15 residues. The J segment lost 0 bases and the V segment lost 4 bases, leaving 3 bases of the junction unmatched. Germline V gives CDR1 SGHRS, CDR2 YFSETQ. The CDR3 DNA is TGCGCCAGCAGCGTGACTAGCGGTAGCACAGATACGCAGTATTTT. Amino acid sequence: CASSVTSGSTDTQYF.

The chain employs TRBV30 and TRBJ2-5; no definite D call. Trimming pared 0 bases from V and 5 bases from J, leaving 10 bases between. The CDR3 totals 13 residues. Germline loops: CDR1 GTSNPN, CDR2 SVGIG (reference sequence). The CDR3 DNA is TGTGCCTGGAGTGTATCTAGTTCCGAGACCCAGTACTTC. Translation: CAWSVSSSETQYF.

V and J are TRBV7-6 and TRBJ2-7; D is uncertain. The V gene's germline CDR1 is SGHVS and CDR2 FNYEAQ. V was trimmed by 5 bases and J by 1 base, leaving 9 bases between them. The CDR3 is 13 amino acids. Written as DNA, the CDR3 is TGTGCCAGCAGCGCAGGCATTTCCTACGAGCAGTACTTC. Protein product: CASSAGISYEQYF.

The rearrangement uses TRBV19 and TRBJ1-6; 8 nucleotides match TRBD1. This CDR3 has 15 amino acids. The germline gives CDR1 LNHDA, CDR2 SQIVND (reference sequence). J lost 9 bases, V lost 10 bases, and 14 bases had no gene match. CDR3 region: CATKGTGTGGSPLHF. The CDR3 bases are TGTGCCACTAAAGGAACCGGGACAGGAGGTTCACCCCTCCACTTT.

This clone was detected a few times. The V call is TRBV20-1, the J call TRBJ1-1; tentative D call: TRBD1 (5 bases). The ends were cut back, 2 bases at V and 7 bases at J, with 8 bases in the middle. The CDR3 extends over 11 amino acids. In germline, CDR1 is DFQATT, CDR2 SNEGSKA (reference sequence). CDR3 loop: CSARTGREAFF. DNA for the CDR3: TGCAGTGCTAGAACAGGACGTGAAGCTTTCTTT.

This rearrangement joins TRBV11-2 to TRBJ1-4, with D perhaps TRBD1 (6 bases). CDR1 is SGHAT, CDR2 FQNNGV, per germline. CDR3 length equals 16 residues. V was clipped by 4 bases and J by 8 bases, with 20 bases between them. CDR3 residues: CASSSAAQGQGEKLFF. CDR3 coding DNA: TGTGCCAGCAGCTCAGCCGCCCAGGGGCAGGGGGAAAAACTGTTTTTT.

The chain's CDR3 is CASSDDQETQYF. The CDR3 DNA follows: TGCGCCAGCAGTGACGACCAAGAGACCCAGTACTTC. This chain uses TRBV10-1 with TRBJ2-5; D unresolved. The CDR3 covers 12 residues. Per germline, CDR1 WNHNN and CDR2 SYGVQD (reference sequence). Trimming stripped 3 bases from V and 0 bases from J, with 2 bases between.